This T cell receptor (beta chain) derives from a study of blood T cells in healthy people across ages. The length of the CDR3 is 14 residues. V dropped 2 bases and J dropped 9 bases, with 14 bases sitting between them. Germline CDR1 and CDR2: MNHEY and SVGAGI. This clonotype was recorded a few times. Alongside a J-beta primer mix, a sample-barcoded 5' primer served in a second PCR lasting about 6 to 12 cycles. TCRdb reprocessed the 5' RACE reads via MiXCR and lists one record per CDR3 protein. The top ten clones hold approximately 23% of a sample with hundreds of thousands of distinct CDR3 sequences, more than 45% of them seen once.

The sample comprised blood. This receptor was obtained from a man of 80 years or more in good health. The chain couples TRBV6-5 to TRBJ2-1; a weak D match, TRBD2 (5 bases). The DNA of the CDR3 is TGTGCCAGCAGTTACAGCCGGACTGCCCGTGAGCAGTTCTTC. It encodes CASSYSRTAREQFF.